This T cell receptor beta chain was recorded in a study of T cells in tuberculosis. TCRdb keeps only in-frame clones here, not all; method: immunoSEQ multiplex PCR. The sample comprises 20,000 to 25,000 clones, about 97% of which are singletons, and 6.2% rests with the top ten. This TCR was recovered from a donor aged 10 to 29 with latent tuberculosis or without tuberculosis infection. Sequenced sample: PBMCs.

The CDR3 region has the DNA TGTGCCAGCTACCGGGACAGGGGAACAGATACGCAGTATTTT. It is translated as CASYRDRGTDTQYF. This chain connects TRBV5-4 to TRBJ2-3, with 10 bases aligning to TRBD1. The CDR3 runs to 14 residues. Losses at the gene ends were 7 bases for V and 3 bases for J; bases not matched to a gene: 5. Germline CDR1 is SGHNT and CDR2 is YYREEE (reference sequence).